This T cell receptor (beta chain) was obtained from a study of PD-1 blockade in classical Hodgkin lymphoma. Trimming left V 0 bases short and J 8 bases short, with 20 bases between. The CDR3 covers 16 residues. Germline V gene data show CDR1 as SGDLS and CDR2 as YYNGEE. This clone was counted between two and nine times. Assay used: immunoSEQ multiplex PCR; TCRdb lists only in-frame clones, some missing. The sample carries nearly 55,000 clones, approximately 81% recorded once. Every patient experienced relapse after autologous stem cell transplantation, and brentuximab vedotin exposure varied. The chain uses TRBV9 and TRBJ1-2; weak D call: TRBD1 (6 bases). The TCR was taken from a human donor with classical Hodgkin lymphoma. This material consisted of peripheral blood mononuclear cells (PBMCs), taken at baseline. In nucleotides, the CDR3 is TGTGCCAGCAGCGTAGAAAAGGAACAGGGTGGAAGCGGCTACACCTTC. Protein sequence: CASSVEKEQGGSGYTF.